These T cell receptor beta chains were read from a single sample in a study of blood T cell repertoires in COVID-19. Clones were sequenced by immunoSEQ multiplex PCR, and TCRdb holds only the in-frame ones, with some missing. The table records more than 110,000 clones, about 80% of them present only once. The sequencing sample was made of peripheral blood. The receptors were gathered from a woman of 80 years or more in a cohort sampled during active or convalescent COVID-19. CDR3s include the opening cysteine and the closing phenylalanine or tryptophan. Fields, in order: D gene, clone size, CDR3 length, V gene, J gene, CDR3 DNA, CDR3 protein. A D gene is named only where the DNA matches it firmly. Size is stated for part of the rows, as once, few or many counts, or as a class when the clone is expanded.

TRBD2	few	14	TRBV7-9	TRBJ2-1	TGTGCCAGCAGCTCAGGGACTAGCACAAATGAGCAGTTCTTC	CASSSGTSTNEQFF
TRBD1	few	13	TRBV4-1	TRBJ1-2	TGCGCCAGCAGCGGACAGGGTGACTATGGCTACACCTTC	CASSGQGDYGYTF
TRBD2	NA	14	TRBV12-5	TRBJ2-3	TGTGCTAGTGGTTTCAGCGGGGGGGCAGATACGCAGTATTTT	CASGFSGGADTQYF
TRBD1	NA	16	TRBV5-1	TRBJ2-7	TGCGCCAGCAGCTTGGACCACGGAACAGGGGTCTACGAGCAGTACTTC	CASSLDHGTGVYEQYF
TRBD1	NA	14	TRBV25-1	TRBJ2-5	TGTGCCAGCAGCCCGGGACAGGGGCAAGAGACCCAGTACTTC	CASSPGQGQETQYF
NA	NA	12	TRBV18	TRBJ1-4	TGTGCCAGCTCTTCCGGGAGTGAAAAACTGTTTTTT	CASSSGSEKLFF
TRBD1	NA	12	TRBV29-1	TRBJ1-2	TGCAGCGTCGAGGCAGGGGGATATGGCTACACCTTC	CSVEAGGYGYTF
NA	once	13	TRBV11-2	TRBJ2-2	TGTGCCAGCAGCTTAATTGTAACCGGGGAGCTGTTTTTT	CASSLIVTGELFF
NA	once	14	TRBV6-2/TRBV6-3	TRBJ2-3	TGTGCCAGCAGTTATATGGCTCGCACAGATACGCAGTATTTT	CASSYMARTDTQYF
NA	NA	13	TRBV4-1	TRBJ2-1	TGCGCCAGCAGCCAAGATCAGGCCTCTGAGCAGTTCTTC	CASSQDQASEQFF
TRBD2	NA	15	TRBV27	TRBJ2-3	TGTGCCAGCAGTTTATCGGTTCGGGGGGCAGATACGCAGTATTTT	CASSLSVRGADTQYF
TRBD2	NA	16	TRBV5-1	TRBJ2-5	TGCGCCAGCAGCTTGGCCGGTGCGGGGGGACAAGAGACCCAGTACTTC	CASSLAGAGGQETQYF
TRBD2	once	16	TRBV18	TRBJ2-3	TGTGCCAGCTCACCACGGATGCGGGGGGCCACAGATACGCAGTATTTT	CASSPRMRGATDTQYF
TRBD1	NA	14	TRBV11-2	TRBJ1-4	TGTGCCAGCAGCTTAGTGGTCCAGGGGGGAAAACTGTTTTTT	CASSLVVQGGKLFF
NA	once	12	TRBV2	TRBJ2-7	TGTGCCAGCAACCCCTTCGCCGGCGAGCAGTACTTC	CASNPFAGEQYF
NA	once	11	TRBV29-1	TRBJ1-2	TGCAGCGTTCCCAGTCTCTATGGCTACACCTTC	CSVPSLYGYTF
NA	once	13	TRBV4-3	TRBJ1-1	TGCGCCAGCAGCCAAGATCCGGGGGGGAAAGCTTTCTTT	CASSQDPGGKAFF
TRBD1	NA	14	TRBV5-1	TRBJ1-1	TGCGCCAGCACCCAGGGGGTTGGGGACACTGAAGCTTTCTTT	CASTQGVGDTEAFF
NA	few	15	TRBV5-1	TRBJ2-2	TGCGCCAGCAGCTTGACAGGGATAATGGCCGGGGAGCTGTTTTTT	CASSLTGIMAGELFF
NA	few	16	TRBV5-4	TRBJ1-6	TGTGCCAGCAGCTTGGCCCTAGGGGCCAATAATTCACCCCTCCACTTT	CASSLALGANNSPLHF
NA	NA	14	TRBV6-5	TRBJ1-1	TGTGCCAGCAGTCCTACAGAGATGAACACTGAAGCTTTCTTT	CASSPTEMNTEAFF
NA	NA	14	TRBV5-1	TRBJ2-5	TGCGCCAGCAGCTCATCGGGGAACCTCGTGACCCAGTACTTC	CASSSSGNLVTQYF
TRBD1	NA	14	TRBV27	TRBJ1-2	TGTGCCAGCAGAGGAACGGGACAGGGGTCTGGCTACACCTTC	CASRGTGQGSGYTF
TRBD1	NA	13	TRBV7-2	TRBJ1-2	TGTGCCAGCAGCCCAACCGGGACAGGACGCTACACCTTC	CASSPTGTGRYTF
NA	NA	18	TRBV7-9	TRBJ2-3	TGTGCCAGCAGCCCCGGCCGCTCTAGCGACACAGACACAGATACGCAGTATTTT	CASSPGRSSDTDTDTQYF
NA	NA	17	TRBV7-8	TRBJ2-6	TGTGCCAGCAGCTTAGGAAAACACTACTCTGGGGCCAACGTCCTGACTTTC	CASSLGKHYSGANVLTF
TRBD2	NA	19	TRBV4-2	TRBJ2-3	TGTGCCAGCAGCCTGGAGGCAGGGGGACTAGCGGGGGCCACAGATACGCAGTATTTT	CASSLEAGGLAGATDTQYF
NA	few	14	TRBV7-8	TRBJ1-3	TGTGCCAGCAGCCATAGGGGAGGTGGAAACACCATATATTTT	CASSHRGGGNTIYF
TRBD1	NA	13	TRBV3-1/TRBV3-2	TRBJ1-2	TGTGCCAGCACCGGACAGGGTTTTGAGGGCTACACCTTC	CASTGQGFEGYTF
NA	NA	14	TRBV27	TRBJ2-2	TGTGCCAGCAGCCCCGGTGGAGCGACCGGGGAGCTGTTTTTT	CASSPGGATGELFF
NA	NA	15	TRBV18	TRBJ2-3	TGTGCCAGCTCACCAGCGCCGGGAGACACAGATACGCAGTATTTT	CASSPAPGDTDTQYF
NA	NA	17	TRBV7-2	TRBJ2-3	TGTGCCAGCAGCTCCGTCCTAGCACCACCCGGCACAGATACGCAGTATTTT	CASSSVLAPPGTDTQYF
NA	NA	13	TRBV6-6	TRBJ2-3	TGTGCCAGCAGTTGGGGACTCATAGATACGCAGTATTTT	CASSWGLIDTQYF
NA	NA	18	TRBV19	TRBJ1-5	TGTGCCAGTAGTACGGCCAGGGCCGCTTTTTATAGCAATCAGCCCCAGCATTTT	CASSTARAAFYSNQPQHF
NA	NA	16	TRBV9	TRBJ2-3	TGTGCCAGCAGCCGGCGGGGAGCCATTAGCACAGATACGCAGTATTTT	CASSRRGAISTDTQYF
TRBD2	NA	15	TRBV10-1	TRBJ2-1	TGCGCCAGCAGGGAGGGGACTAGCGGGGTCAATGAGCAGTTCTTC	CASREGTSGVNEQFF
NA	NA	14	TRBV5-1	TRBJ2-3	TGCGCCAGCAGCTTGGCCGGGGGGCCGGATACGCAGTATTTT	CASSLAGGPDTQYF
TRBD1	NA	14	TRBV7-2	TRBJ1-4	TGTGCCAGCAGCTTTAGGACAGGGGGCGAAAAACTGTTTTTT	CASSFRTGGEKLFF
NA	NA	14	TRBV7-2	TRBJ1-2	TGTGCCAGCAGCTTTGAGCAGGGGAACTATGGCTACACCTTC	CASSFEQGNYGYTF
TRBD1	NA	15	TRBV18	TRBJ1-2	TGTGCCAGCTCACCAAACCCTGACAGGGTGTCTGGCTACACCTTC	CASSPNPDRVSGYTF
TRBD1	NA	15	TRBV18	TRBJ2-1	TGTGCCAGCTCAAAAGGACAGGGAGGCGTTAATGAGCAGTTCTTC	CASSKGQGGVNEQFF